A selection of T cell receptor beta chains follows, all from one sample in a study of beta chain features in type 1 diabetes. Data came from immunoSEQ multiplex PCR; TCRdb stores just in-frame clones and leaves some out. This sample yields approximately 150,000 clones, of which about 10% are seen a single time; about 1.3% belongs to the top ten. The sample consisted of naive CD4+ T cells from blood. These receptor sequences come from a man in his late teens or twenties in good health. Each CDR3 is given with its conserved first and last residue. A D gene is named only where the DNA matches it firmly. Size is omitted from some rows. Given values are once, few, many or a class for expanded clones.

cdr3_nt: TGTGCCAGCAGCTTGGGGGGGGGAGGAAACTATGGCTACACCTTC; cdr3_aa: CASSLGGGGNYGYTF; j_call: TRBJ1-2; clone_size: few; cdr3_length: 15; v_call: TRBV5-4; d_call: .
cdr3_nt: TGTGCCAGCAGCGCGACTAGCGGCCTGGGGGTGACCCAGTACTTC; cdr3_aa: CASSATSGLGVTQYF; j_call: TRBJ2-5; clone_size: few; cdr3_length: 15; v_call: TRBV2; d_call: TRBD2
cdr3_nt: TGTGCCACCAGCAGGAGGGACAGGGTCGAGCAGTACTTC; cdr3_aa: CATSRRDRVEQYF; j_call: TRBJ2-7; clone_size: many; cdr3_length: 13; v_call: TRBV15; d_call: TRBD1
cdr3_nt: TGTGCCAGCAGCTCCGGACTAGCGGGGGGCACAGATACGCAGTATTTT; cdr3_aa: CASSSGLAGGTDTQYF; j_call: TRBJ2-3; clone_size: .; cdr3_length: 16; v_call: TRBV5-4; d_call: TRBD2
cdr3_nt: TGTGCCAGCAGCCCCACCGGGGGAGTCCACTATGGCTACACCTTC; cdr3_aa: CASSPTGGVHYGYTF; j_call: TRBJ1-2; clone_size: .; cdr3_length: 15; v_call: TRBV7-3; d_call: .
cdr3_nt: TGTGCCAGCAGTATACACGCCGGGACAGGGGTTAGCGAGCAGTACTTC; cdr3_aa: CASSIHAGTGVSEQYF; j_call: TRBJ2-7; clone_size: .; cdr3_length: 16; v_call: TRBV28; d_call: TRBD1
cdr3_nt: TGTGCCAGCAGTGAATCCCTACCCCCGTCTGGAAACACCATATATTTT; cdr3_aa: CASSESLPPSGNTIYF; j_call: TRBJ1-3; clone_size: few; cdr3_length: 16; v_call: TRBV6-1; d_call: .
cdr3_nt: TGTGCCAGCAGCGGAGGACTAGCGGGGACCTCTGGGGCCAACGTCCTGACTTTC; cdr3_aa: CASSGGLAGTSGANVLTF; j_call: TRBJ2-6; clone_size: few; cdr3_length: 18; v_call: TRBV9; d_call: TRBD2
cdr3_nt: TGTGCCATCAGTGCCCAGGACCAAGAGACCCAGTACTTC; cdr3_aa: CAISAQDQETQYF; j_call: TRBJ2-5; clone_size: many; cdr3_length: 13; v_call: TRBV10-3; d_call: .
cdr3_nt: TGTGCCAGCAGTTCAGCCACAGGGAGTCCCTACGAGCAGTACTTC; cdr3_aa: CASSSATGSPYEQYF; j_call: TRBJ2-7; clone_size: .; cdr3_length: 15; v_call: TRBV6-1; d_call: .
cdr3_nt: TGTGCCAGCAGCAACGGACAGGTTTATAATTCACCCCTCCACTTT; cdr3_aa: CASSNGQVYNSPLHF; j_call: TRBJ1-6; clone_size: few; cdr3_length: 15; v_call: TRBV5-6; d_call: TRBD1
cdr3_nt: TGTGCCAGCAGCTTATGGGGGACAGGGACTTCACCCCTCCACTTT; cdr3_aa: CASSLWGTGTSPLHF; j_call: TRBJ1-6; clone_size: .; cdr3_length: 15; v_call: TRBV7-3; d_call: TRBD1